This T cell receptor (beta chain) was sequenced for a study of blood T cell repertoires in COVID-19. Study at large: There were acute and convalescent COVID-19 samples, and they came from the United States, Italy and Spain. T cells, B-cell-depleted T cells, or PBMCs supplied cDNA or gDNA.

The CDR3 is 13 amino acids. Germline-derived CDR1 and CDR2 are LNHDA and SQIVND (reference sequence). Original processing notes: The authors estimated nucleated cell counts from reference gene primer amplification. Measured with immunoSEQ multiplex PCR; TCRdb has only the in-frame clones, and not every one. Clonal size and the V and J genes are those of that table, whereas D and trimming came from the DNA. The profile shows 95,000 to 150,000 clones, around nine tenths of them singletons. With regard to this clone: Mismatch with germline at one junction end may stem from a read error.

Specimen: peripheral blood. This TCR was sampled from a woman aged 50 to 65 with active or convalescent COVID-19. The chain combines TRBV19 with TRBJ2-7; D is uncertain. CDR3 DNA sequence: TGTGCCAGTAGAGCTGCCCCATCCTCCGAGCAGTACTTC. Its translation is CASRAAPSSEQYF.